This T cell receptor (beta chain) is drawn from a study of cytomegalovirus exposure and HLA in healthy donors. Study information: From HLA-typed donors, an early data release held some 80 million unique TCRs.

In germline, CDR1 is GTSNPN, CDR2 SVGIG (reference sequence). With 7 bases removed from V and 8 bases from J, the gap between germline ends came to 11 bases. The CDR3 is 10 amino acids. The study ran its PCR with 60 Vbeta and 13 Jbeta primers. Only in-frame clones appear in the TCRdb table, and some are missing; sequencing was by immunoSEQ multiplex PCR. The table records 100,000 to 150,000 clones, 76% of them present only once. This clone showed up just once. This clonotype was sampled from a middle-aged man in good health and CMV-seronegative. The chain uses TRBV30 and TRBJ1-2, with D maybe TRBD1 (5 bases). The sequenced material came from PBMCs. The CDR3 is CASGFRGYTF. The CDR3 DNA is TGTGCCTCAGGGTTCCGGGGCTACACCTTC.